This T cell receptor (beta chain) was captured by sequencing in a study of regulatory T cells in long-lasting Graves disease. Study results and caveats: Newly diagnosed patients shared 1,000 or so public clonotypes; persistent patients shared a few thousand. Repertoires from persistent disease leaned toward TRBV28, TRBJ1-2 and TRBJ2-5.

Building of the TCR beta libraries involved iRepertoire HTBI primers and Arm-PCR of CDR3 regions. TCRdb fed the multiplex PCR reads into MiXCR, producing one record per CDR3 protein. The sample consists of hundreds of thousands of distinct CDR3 sequences, roughly 21% of them appearing once. V shed 2 bases and J 4 bases; nucleotides not matched to a gene: 7. The CDR3 is 15 amino acids. Germline V gives CDR1 DFQATT, CDR2 SNEGSKA (reference sequence). As to this clonotype: The antigen is undetermined.

Time point noted: persistent/refractory GD, antithyroid drugs over 5 years with positive TRAb. With RNA extracted from PBMCs as input, the TCR library was made. Roughly 9.2 milliliters of peripheral blood were drawn into EDTA tubes. Sequenced material: peripheral blood mononuclear cells (PBMCs), taken when the disease was refractory, from a patient treated with antithyroid drugs. This TCR came from a female donor with Graves disease. The genes are TRBV20-1 and TRBJ2-7, with 11 bases fitting TRBD2. In DNA form, the CDR3 reads TGCAGTGCTAGATCACATACTAGCGGGAGTTACGAGCAGTACTTC. Its translation is CSARSHTSGSYEQYF.